A selection of T cell receptor beta chains follows, all from one sample in a study of cytomegalovirus exposure and HLA in healthy donors. The assay was immunoSEQ multiplex PCR, and TCRdb's table has in-frame clones only and misses some. Of around 85,000 clones in the sample, 65% to 75% were seen once. The sample taken for sequencing was PBMCs. All receptors come from a man aged 30-40 years in good health and CMV-seropositive. Each CDR3 is given without its conserved first and last residue.

j_gene	v_gene	CDR3aa
TRBJ1-1	TRBV15	ATSRGEEAPEAF
TRBJ2-7	TRBV19	ASSIKGGVIYEQY
TRBJ2-7	TRBV28	ASSPPRGTVPYEQY
TRBJ2-3	TRBV7-6	ASSLGGLDPTDTQY
TRBJ1-5	TRBV6-1	ASSEYRGAQPQH
TRBJ1-1	TRBV7-9	ASSAPDWSTEAF
TRBJ2-3	TRBV7-9	ASSNSETSTDTQY
TRBJ2-1	TRBV5-1	ASSLEDFLNEQF
TRBJ1-5	TRBV6-1	ASSDPGGSSNQPQH
TRBJ1-1	TRBV5-1	ASSIDRGWTEAF
TRBJ1-2	TRBV29-1	SVARQGYGYT